This T cell receptor beta chain was profiled in a study of T-cell memory formation after mild COVID-19. Study at large: TCR clusters mostly belonged to single donors.

Points on this clonotype: Its antigen is still unknown.

Constant-segment primers were used for 5'RACE, and the resulting TCR alpha and TCR beta cDNA libraries carried sample barcodes and UMIs. In TCRdb, the 5' RACE reads were re-called with MiXCR into one record per CDR3 protein. The sample has 350,000 to 500,000 distinct CDR3 sequences, 18% seen once. Study-wide findings and caveats: Pre-infection memory held some responding clones, suggesting pre-existing cross-reactive T cells responded. CD4+ contracting clones were mainly CM and EM; CD8+ ones, EMRA.

The sample was PBMCs or a T cell subset sorted from them (not recorded which). The TCR sequence derives from a man aged 18 to 35 who had mild COVID-19 (a few samples of this study predate the infection). Cell type and time point are not known.

In nucleotides, the CDR3 is TGCAGCCCCGGGCCCTTGTACACCGGGGAGCTGTTTTTT. This codes for CSPGPLYTGELFF. J is TRBJ2-2 and V is TRBV20-1; D not resolved. This CDR3 is built from 13 residues. Per the germline V gene, CDR1 is DFQATT and CDR2 is SNEGSKA (reference sequence).